The entry below describes one TCR beta chain. The sample comes from a study of CD8 T cells in Susac syndrome. When the RNA was reverse transcribed, random hexamers were used with an input of about 0.45 to 1 ug. Via MiXCR, TCRdb re-called the immunoSEQ multiplex PCR reads, giving one row per CDR3 protein. The sample holds under 95,000 distinct CDR3 sequences, around 93% seen once. In blood CD8+ and CD4+ T cells, TCR beta underwent sequencing. Source material: CD8+ T cells from PBMCs. The sequence was collected from a human donor with Susac syndrome.

This chain's CDR3 is CASSLSGTEQYF. In DNA form, the CDR3 reads TGCGCCAGCAGCTTGTCCGGAACCGAGCAGTACTTC. The chain has TRBV5-1 and TRBJ2-7; D remains unclear. V was pared by 1 base and J by 6 bases, with 8 bases between. Germline lookup yields CDR1 SGHRS and CDR2 YFSETQ. This CDR3 has 12 amino acids.